One sample yielded the 19 T cell receptor beta chains listed below, sequenced in a study of blood T cell repertoires in COVID-19. Libraries were prepared by immunoSEQ multiplex PCR; TCRdb keeps only in-frame clonotypes and omits some of them. The sample lists more than 95,000 clones, approximately 74% occurring once. The sequencing input was peripheral blood. These receptor sequences come from a man in his fifties or sixties with acute or convalescent COVID-19.

The chain links TRBV19 to TRBJ1-1, with 8 nucleotides matching TRBD1. The CDR3 is 11 residues long. Looked up from germline, CDR1 is LNHDA and CDR2 is SQIVND (reference sequence). Trimming cost V 6 bases and J 11 bases; bases outside gene matches: 5. CDR3 sequence (DNA): TGTGCCAGTAGAGACAGGGGCGAGGCTTTCTTT. The encoded protein is CASRDRGEAFF. The variable domain in full, with the rest retrieved from reference TRBV19 and TRBJ1-1, is DGGITQSPKYLFRKEGQNVTLSCEQNLNHDAMYWYRQDPGQGLRLIYYSQIVNDFQKGDIAEGYSVSREKKESFPLTVTSAQKNPTAFYLCASRDRGEAFFGQGTRLTVV.

The chain is built from TRBV19 and TRBJ1-1; 9 bases map to TRBD1. Germline V CDR1 and CDR2: LNHDA, SQIVND (reference sequence). There are 13 residues in the CDR3. V lost 0 bases to trimming and J lost 10 bases; unmatched junction nucleotides: 3. In nucleotides, the CDR3 is TGTGCCAGTAGTATAGAGGGGACAGGGAGAGCTTTCTTT. Translated, it gives CASSIEGTGRAFF.

The chain is built from TRBV9 and TRBJ1-2; 7 bases agree with TRBD1. This CDR3 comprises 13 residues. V gave up 4 bases and J gave up 4 bases; unmatched junction bases: 4. Germline V CDR1 and CDR2: SGDLS, YYNGEE. This chain's CDR3 is CASSLEGAYGYTF. CDR3 bases: TGTGCCAGCAGCCTAGAGGGGGCCTATGGCTACACCTTC.

This clone has only one observation. The chain links TRBV7-9 to TRBJ2-7, with D tentatively TRBD2 (5 bases). The CDR3 runs 16 residues. Germline V lookup: CDR1 SEHNR, CDR2 FQNEAQ (reference sequence). Trimming removed 3 bases at V and 5 bases at J, with 20 bases between. CDR3 bases: TGTGCCAGCAGCTTGGGAGAGTCCTCCCGTAAGGACGAGCAGTACTTC. Residues: CASSLGESSRKDEQYF. Supplemented by reference TRBV7-9 and TRBJ2-7, the full variable domain reads DTGVSQNPRHKITKRGQNVTFRCDPISEHNRLYWYRQTLGQGPEFLTYFQNEAQLEKSRLLSDRFSAERPKGSFSTLEIQRTEQGDSAMYLCASSLGESSRKDEQYFGPGTRLTVT.

This clone has a handful of counts. This rearrangement joins TRBV24-1 to TRBJ1-2, with D possibly being TRBD1 (5 bases). Trimming shortened V by 4 bases and J by 5 bases, and 16 bases separated the two germline ends. CDR1 is KGHDR and CDR2 is SFDVKD in the germline V gene. CDR3 length: 15 amino acids. CDR3 region: CATSDPGTGAYGYTF. Written as DNA, the CDR3 is TGTGCCACCAGTGACCCCGGGACGGGAGCATATGGCTACACCTTC.

This chain links TRBV3-1 (or the pseudogene TRBV3-2) with TRBJ1-4; 10 bases agree with TRBD1. Germline trimming cut 6 bases from V and 6 bases from J; bases unmatched to any gene: 7. This CDR3 is 15 amino acids long. Germline loops: CDR1 LGHDT, CDR2 YNNKEL (reference sequence). The CDR3 DNA reads as TGTGCCAGCAGGCCGGGGGGGACAGGGGATGAAAAACTGTTTTTT. Translation gives CASRPGGTGDEKLFF.

The J gene is TRBJ1-1, the V gene TRBV24-1; D call uncertain. CDR3 length equals 12 residues. Germline values: CDR1 KGHDR, CDR2 SFDVKD. V dropped 4 bases and J dropped 7 bases, with 9 bases sitting between them. The CDR3 region has the DNA TGTGCCACCAGTGACTACCGGGGTGAAGCTTTCTTT. Encoded protein: CATSDYRGEAFF.

CDR3 residues: CASSPTGTEAFF. The CDR3 nucleotides are TGTGCCAGCAGCCCCACCGGGACTGAAGCTTTCTTT. The V call is TRBV7-9, the J call TRBJ1-1, with D unclear. CDR1 is SEHNR, CDR2 FQNEAQ, per germline (reference sequence). The length of the CDR3 is 12 residues. Trimming removed 5 bases from V and 5 bases from J, with 9 bases in between.

The chain has TRBV7-9 and TRBJ2-1; 8 bases map to TRBD1. The V and J ends lost 7 bases and 0 bases, in that order; junction bases with no gene match: 8. This CDR3 comprises 16 residues. Germline values: CDR1 SEHNR, CDR2 FQNEAQ (reference sequence). The CDR3 nucleotides read TGTGCCAGCACAAAGGACAGGGCCTACTCCTACAATGAGCAGTTCTTC. Protein product: CASTKDRAYSYNEQFF.

A remark on this clone: The identical CDR3 is also encoded by other nucleotide sequences in the sample. The chain combines TRBV6-1 with TRBJ1-1; no clear D gene. CDR3 length: 13 residues. Trimming shortened V by 2 bases and J by 1 base, and 5 bases separated the two germline ends. Germline CDR1 is MNHNS and CDR2 is SASEGT. CDR3 sequence (DNA): TGTGCCAGCAGTGAACGAGGGAACACTGAAGCTTTCTTT. Protein product: CASSERGNTEAFF.

In this sample, this clone turned up a few times. This sequence joins TRBV7-3 and TRBJ2-1, with 7 bases fitting TRBD2. The germline V gene encodes CDR1 SGHTA and CDR2 FQGTGA. Losses at the gene ends were 0 bases for V and 0 bases for J; bases not matched to a gene: 8. The length of the CDR3 is 18 residues. The DNA of the CDR3 is TGTGCCAGCAGCTTAACCCCCCCTAGCGGAGGCTCCTACAATGAGCAGTTCTTC. Translation: CASSLTPPSGGSYNEQFF.

CDR3 region: CASSPDRWNTEAFF. The CDR3 coding sequence is TGTGCCAGCAGCCCGGACAGGTGGAACACTGAAGCTTTCTTT. This chain joins TRBV7-2 and TRBJ1-1; 7 positions agree with TRBD1. In germline, CDR1 is SGHTA, CDR2 FQGNSA. CDR3 length: 14 amino acids. V dropped 5 bases and J dropped 1; count of bases not matched to a gene: 4.

The rearrangement links TRBV6-5 to TRBJ1-1; 11 bases are shared with TRBD1. The ends lost 7 bases at V and 3 bases at J; junction bases unmatched: 7. This CDR3 comprises 15 residues. Germline CDR1 and CDR2: MNHEY and SVGAGI. As DNA, the CDR3 is TGTGCCAGCAAAGAGAGGACAGGGGGCTACACTGAAGCTTTCTTT. It specifies CASKERTGGYTEAFF.

This chain connects TRBV2 to TRBJ1-1, with TRBD1 matching over 9 bases. The CDR3 is 19 amino acids. The germline CDR1 and CDR2 sequences are SNHLY and FYNNEI. With V trimmed by 5 bases and J by 3 bases, 19 bases remained unmatched. CDR3 protein: CASSSSGAGQGIGDTEAFF. In DNA, the CDR3 is TGTGCCAGCAGTTCGTCAGGGGCGGGACAGGGTATTGGGGACACTGAAGCTTTCTTT.

J is TRBJ2-7 and V is TRBV15; 9 nucleotides agree with TRBD2. Losses at the gene ends were 5 bases for V and 5 bases for J; bases not matched to a gene: 7. The V gene's germline CDR1 is LNHNV and CDR2 YYDKDF (reference sequence). This CDR3 comprises 14 residues. CDR3 loop: CATSAGGPSDEQYF. CDR3 DNA sequence: TGTGCCACCAGCGCGGGAGGGCCCTCGGACGAGCAGTACTTC. The entire variable domain, with the rest obtained from reference TRBV15 and TRBJ2-7, is as follows: DAMVIQNPRYQVTQFGKPVTLSCSQTLNHNVMYWYQQKSSQAPKLLFHYYDKDFNNEADTPDNFQSRRPNTSFCFLDIRSPGLGDTAMYLCATSAGGPSDEQYFGPGTRLTVT.

Written as DNA, the CDR3 is TGTGCCAGCAGTAAAAGTACAGGGCGAGCCACTGAAGCTTTCTTT. This translates into CASSKSTGRATEAFF. V gene TRBV25-1 combines with J gene TRBJ1-1; TRBD1 is a possible D gene (6 bases). CDR1 is MGHDK, CDR2 SYGVNS, per germline. There are 15 residues in the CDR3. V shed 5 bases and J shed 4 bases, with 17 bases lying between them.

This clone came up a few times. The chain recombines TRBV24-1 with TRBJ2-2; 8 bases line up with TRBD1. V was clipped by 4 bases and J by 4 bases; unmatched bases: 10. CDR3 size: 17 residues. Germline CDR1 KGHDR, CDR2 SFDVKD. The CDR3 nucleotides are TGTGCCACCAGTGACCCCTCCAGGGGGCTAAGCACCGGGGAGCTGTTTTTT. It encodes CATSDPSRGLSTGELFF.

The rearrangement uses TRBV4-2 and TRBJ1-6, with 12 bases identical to TRBD1. Germline V CDR1 and CDR2: LGHNA, YNFKEQ. The ends lost 0 bases at V and 9 bases at J; junction bases unmatched: 6. The CDR3 has 17 amino acids. The CDR3 region has the DNA TGTGCCAGCAGCCAAGAGGCGGGACAGGGGGCGGGTTCACCCCTCCACTTT. This gives the protein CASSQEAGQGAGSPLHF.

The chain carries TRBV12-3 or TRBV12-4 and TRBJ1-4; D ambiguous. Between the trimmed V and J ends, which lost 9 bases and 2 bases, there was a span of 10 bases. This CDR3 region has 13 residues. CDR3 nucleotide sequence: TGTGCCAGTCGATTCAGGACTAATGAAAAACTGTTTTTT. Translation gives CASRFRTNEKLFF.